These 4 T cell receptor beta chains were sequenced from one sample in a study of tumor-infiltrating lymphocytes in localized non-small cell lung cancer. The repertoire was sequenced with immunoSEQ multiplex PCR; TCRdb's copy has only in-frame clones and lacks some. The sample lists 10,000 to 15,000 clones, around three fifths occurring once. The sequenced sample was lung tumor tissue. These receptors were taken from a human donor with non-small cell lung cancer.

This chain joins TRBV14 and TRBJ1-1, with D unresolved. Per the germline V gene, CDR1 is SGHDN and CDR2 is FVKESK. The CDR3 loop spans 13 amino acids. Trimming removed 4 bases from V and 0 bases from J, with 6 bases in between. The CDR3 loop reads CASSPLLNTEAFF. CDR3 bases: TGTGCCAGCAGCCCCCTATTGAACACTGAAGCTTTCTTT.

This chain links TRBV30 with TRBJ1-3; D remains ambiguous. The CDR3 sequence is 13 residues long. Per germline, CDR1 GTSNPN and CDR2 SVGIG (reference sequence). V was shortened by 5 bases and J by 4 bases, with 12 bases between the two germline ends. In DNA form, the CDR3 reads TGTGCCTGGGCGTGGAATTCCGGAAACACCATATATTTT. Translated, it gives CAWAWNSGNTIYF.

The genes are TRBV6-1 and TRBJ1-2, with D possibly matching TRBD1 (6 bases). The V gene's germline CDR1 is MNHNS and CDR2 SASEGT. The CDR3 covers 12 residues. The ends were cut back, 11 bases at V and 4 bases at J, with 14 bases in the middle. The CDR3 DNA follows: TGTGCCCTCAGCGGGGGGCCCTATGGCTACACCTTC. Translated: CALSGGPYGYTF.

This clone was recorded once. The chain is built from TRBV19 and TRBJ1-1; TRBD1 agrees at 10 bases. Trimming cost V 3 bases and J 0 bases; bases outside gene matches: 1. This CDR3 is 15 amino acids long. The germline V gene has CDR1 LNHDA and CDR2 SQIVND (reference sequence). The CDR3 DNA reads TGTGCCAGTAGTATGACAGGGGGCTTGAACACTGAAGCTTTCTTT. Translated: CASSMTGGLNTEAFF.